Included here is one T cell receptor beta chain sequence, with context. The data are from a study of blood T cell repertoires in COVID-19. At the level of the study: Material from acute and convalescent COVID-19 was sourced from the United States, Italy and Spain. PBMCs, B-cell-depleted T cells, or T cells provided the cDNA or gDNA that made up the material.

Assay used: immunoSEQ multiplex PCR; TCRdb lists only in-frame clones, some missing. The table has 67,000 or so clones, just under 85% seen once. The trim removed 4 bases at V and 0 bases at J, leaving 5 bases unmatched. CDR3 length equals 15 residues. Germline V lookup: CDR1 SGHRS, CDR2 YFSETQ. The J gene is TRBJ2-3, the V gene TRBV5-1, with 7 bases lining up with TRBD2. The source material was peripheral blood. This receptor was identified in a man in his 70s with acute or convalescent COVID-19. The CDR3 loop reads CASSIDSGSTDTQYF. The CDR3 nucleotides read TGCGCCAGCAGCATAGATAGCGGGAGCACAGATACGCAGTATTTT.